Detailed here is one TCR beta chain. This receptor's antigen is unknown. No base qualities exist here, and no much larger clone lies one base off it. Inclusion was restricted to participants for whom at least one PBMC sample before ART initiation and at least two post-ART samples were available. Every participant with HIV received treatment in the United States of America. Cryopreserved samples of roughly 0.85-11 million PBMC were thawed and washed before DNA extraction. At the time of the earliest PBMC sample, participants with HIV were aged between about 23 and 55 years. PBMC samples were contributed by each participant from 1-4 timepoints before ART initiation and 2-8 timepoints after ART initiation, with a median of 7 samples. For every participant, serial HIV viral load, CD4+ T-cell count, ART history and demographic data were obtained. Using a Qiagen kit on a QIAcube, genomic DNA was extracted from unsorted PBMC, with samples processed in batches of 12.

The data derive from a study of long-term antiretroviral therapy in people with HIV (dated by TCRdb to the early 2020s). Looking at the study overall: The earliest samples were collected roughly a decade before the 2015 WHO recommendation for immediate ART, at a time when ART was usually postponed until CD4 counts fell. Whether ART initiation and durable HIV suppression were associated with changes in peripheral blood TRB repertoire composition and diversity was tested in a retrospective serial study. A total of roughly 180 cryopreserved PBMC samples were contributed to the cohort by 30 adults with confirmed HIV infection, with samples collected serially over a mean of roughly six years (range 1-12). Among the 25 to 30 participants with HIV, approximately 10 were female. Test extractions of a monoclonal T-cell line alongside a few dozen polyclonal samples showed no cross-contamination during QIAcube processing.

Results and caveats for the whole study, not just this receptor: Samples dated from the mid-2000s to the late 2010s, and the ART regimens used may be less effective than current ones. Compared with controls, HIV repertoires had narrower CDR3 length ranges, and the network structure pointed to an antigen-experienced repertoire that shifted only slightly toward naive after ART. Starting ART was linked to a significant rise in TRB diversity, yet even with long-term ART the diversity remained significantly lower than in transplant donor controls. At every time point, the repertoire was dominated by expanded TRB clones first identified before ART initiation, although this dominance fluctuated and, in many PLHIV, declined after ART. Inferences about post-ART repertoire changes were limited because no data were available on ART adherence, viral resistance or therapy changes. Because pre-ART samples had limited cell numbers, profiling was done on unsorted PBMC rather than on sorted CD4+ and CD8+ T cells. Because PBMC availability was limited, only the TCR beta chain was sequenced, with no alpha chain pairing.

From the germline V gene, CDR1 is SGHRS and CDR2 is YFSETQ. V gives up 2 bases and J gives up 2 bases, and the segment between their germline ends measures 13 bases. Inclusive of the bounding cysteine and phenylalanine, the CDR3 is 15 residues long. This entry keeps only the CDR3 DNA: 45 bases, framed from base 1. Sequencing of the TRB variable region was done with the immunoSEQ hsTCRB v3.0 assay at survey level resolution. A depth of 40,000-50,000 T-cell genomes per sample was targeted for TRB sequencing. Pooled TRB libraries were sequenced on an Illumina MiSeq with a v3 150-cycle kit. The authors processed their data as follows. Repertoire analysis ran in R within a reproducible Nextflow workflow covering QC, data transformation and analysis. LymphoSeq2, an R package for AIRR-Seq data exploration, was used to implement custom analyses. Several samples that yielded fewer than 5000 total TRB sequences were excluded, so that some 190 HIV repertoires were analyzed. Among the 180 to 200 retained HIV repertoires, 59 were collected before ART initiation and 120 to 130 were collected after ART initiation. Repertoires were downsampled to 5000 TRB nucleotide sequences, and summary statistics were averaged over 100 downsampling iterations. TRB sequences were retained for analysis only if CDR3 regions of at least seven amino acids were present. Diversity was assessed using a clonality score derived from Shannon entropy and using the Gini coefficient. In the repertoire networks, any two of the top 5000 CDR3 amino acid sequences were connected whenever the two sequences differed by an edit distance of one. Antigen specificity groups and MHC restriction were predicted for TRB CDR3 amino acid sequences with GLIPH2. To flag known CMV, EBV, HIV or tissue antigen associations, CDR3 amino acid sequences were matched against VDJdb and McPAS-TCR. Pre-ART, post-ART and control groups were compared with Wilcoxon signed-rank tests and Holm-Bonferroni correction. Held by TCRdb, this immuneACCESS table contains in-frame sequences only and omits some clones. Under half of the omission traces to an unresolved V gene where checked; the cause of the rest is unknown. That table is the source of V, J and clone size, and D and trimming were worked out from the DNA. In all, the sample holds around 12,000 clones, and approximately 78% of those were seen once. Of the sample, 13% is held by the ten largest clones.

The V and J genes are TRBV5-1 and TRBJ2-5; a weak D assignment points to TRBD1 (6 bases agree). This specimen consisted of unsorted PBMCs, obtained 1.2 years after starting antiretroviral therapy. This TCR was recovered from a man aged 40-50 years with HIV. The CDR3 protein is CASSLRQETQETQYF. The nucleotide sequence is TGCGCCAGCAGCTTAAGACAGGAAACTCAAGAGACCCAGTACTTC.